Presented here are 7 T cell receptor beta chains from one specimen sequenced in a study of blood T cell repertoires in COVID-19. The table came from immunoSEQ multiplex PCR; TCRdb's copy has only in-frame clones and leaves some out. The sample has about 190,000 clones; around 79% are singletons. The sample consisted of peripheral blood. Every receptor here comes from a woman aged 45-65 years with acute or convalescent COVID-19.

This clone was seen only a few times. The chain recombines TRBV3-1 (or the pseudogene TRBV3-2) with TRBJ1-2; 10 bases align to TRBD1. V dropped 5 bases and J dropped 6; count of bases not matched to a gene: 6. CDR1 and CDR2 from the germline V gene are LGHDT and YNNKEL (reference sequence). The CDR3 totals 14 residues. CDR3 in DNA: TGTGCCAGCAGCGTCCGGACAGGGGGTCATGGCTACACCTTC. Translating it yields CASSVRTGGHGYTF.

V is TRBV9 and J is TRBJ1-6; tentative D call: TRBD1 (5 bases). The germline V and J ends were trimmed by 3 bases and 4 bases, with 11 bases remaining between them. Germline CDR1 is SGDLS and CDR2 is YYNGEE. There are 15 residues in the CDR3. CDR3 nucleotide sequence: TGTGCCAGCAGCGCGCCGGGGGGATATAATTCACCCCTCCACTTT. This encodes CASSAPGGYNSPLHF.

This clone appeared once. The V and J genes are TRBV4-1 and TRBJ1-2; 7 nucleotides agree with TRBD1. The ends lost 4 bases at V and 4 bases at J; junction bases unmatched: 12. From germline, CDR1 is MGHRA and CDR2 YSYEKL. The CDR3 is 16 residues long. CDR3 sequence (DNA): TGCGCCAGCAGCCCCCCCGGGACAGTTTCTTCCTATGGCTACACCTTC. Amino acid sequence: CASSPPGTVSSYGYTF.

The chain's CDR3 is CATSDWGDAPGQADTQYF. CDR3 DNA: TGTGCCACCAGTGATTGGGGGGACGCCCCGGGCCAGGCAGATACGCAGTATTTT. This chain uses TRBV24-1 with TRBJ2-3, with TRBD2 as a possible D gene (6 bases). The V end was cut by 2 bases, the J end by 4 bases, with 21 bases between. The CDR3 contains 18 residues. Germline CDR1 KGHDR, CDR2 SFDVKD.

This clone was detected only a few times. V and J are TRBV9 and TRBJ2-2; 7 bases are shared with TRBD2. CDR1 and CDR2 (germline): SGDLS, YYNGEE. With 3 bases clipped from V and 0 bases from J, the junction kept 5 bases outside the gene matches. The CDR3 length is 16 residues. The CDR3, as DNA: TGTGCCAGCAGCGCTCTAGCGGTCGCGAACACCGGGGAGCTGTTTTTT. This gives the protein CASSALAVANTGELFF.

V usage is TRBV14 and J usage is TRBJ2-7; 9 bases agree with TRBD2. The CDR3 is 17 amino acids. V shed 0 bases, J shed 1 base, and the junction held 7 bases outside the gene matches. Germline lookup yields CDR1 SGHDN and CDR2 FVKESK. CDR3 nucleotide sequence: TGTGCCAGCAGCCAAGATCGGGCGGCGGGAGGGTCCTACGAGCAGTACTTC. Its translation is CASSQDRAAGGSYEQYF.

The gene calls are TRBV20-1 and TRBJ1-5; possible D gene TRBD1, 6 bases. Trimming stripped 3 bases from V and 2 bases from J, with 14 bases between. There are 15 residues in the CDR3. The germline gives CDR1 DFQATT, CDR2 SNEGSKA (reference sequence). CDR3 in amino acids: CSASKTGTRNQPQHF. CDR3 bases: TGCAGTGCTAGTAAAACAGGGACCCGCAATCAGCCCCAGCATTTT.